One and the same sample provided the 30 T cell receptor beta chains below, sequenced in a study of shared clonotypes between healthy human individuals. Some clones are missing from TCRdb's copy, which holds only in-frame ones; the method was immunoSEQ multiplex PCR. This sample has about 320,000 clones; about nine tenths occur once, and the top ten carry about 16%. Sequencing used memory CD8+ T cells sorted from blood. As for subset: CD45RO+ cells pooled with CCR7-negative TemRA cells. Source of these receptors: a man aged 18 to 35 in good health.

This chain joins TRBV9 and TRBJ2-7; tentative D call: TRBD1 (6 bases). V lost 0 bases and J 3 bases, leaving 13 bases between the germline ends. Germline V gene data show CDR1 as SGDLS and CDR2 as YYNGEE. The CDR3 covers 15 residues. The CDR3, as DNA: TGTGCCAGCAGCGTAGGGGCAGGGGTTGTCTACGAGCAGTACTTC. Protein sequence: CASSVGAGVVYEQYF. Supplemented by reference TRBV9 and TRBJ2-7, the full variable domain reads DSGVTQTPKHLITATGQRVTLRCSPRSGDLSVYWYQQSLDQGLQFLIQYYNGEERAKGNILERFSAQQFPDLHSELNLSSLELGDSALYFCASSVGAGVVYEQYFGPGTRLTVT.

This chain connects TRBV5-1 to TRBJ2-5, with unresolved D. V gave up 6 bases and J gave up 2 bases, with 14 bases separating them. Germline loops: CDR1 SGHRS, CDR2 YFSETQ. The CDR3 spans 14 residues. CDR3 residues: CASKLIPAQETQYF. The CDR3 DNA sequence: TGCGCCAGCAAGTTGATTCCAGCGCAAGAGACCCAGTACTTC.

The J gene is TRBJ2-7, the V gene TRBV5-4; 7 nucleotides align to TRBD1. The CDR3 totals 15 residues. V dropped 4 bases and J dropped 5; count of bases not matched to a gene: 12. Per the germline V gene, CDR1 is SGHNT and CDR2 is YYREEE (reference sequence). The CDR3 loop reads CASSHKGQGTDEQYF. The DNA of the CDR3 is TGTGCCAGCAGCCACAAGGGGCAGGGGACAGACGAGCAGTACTTC.

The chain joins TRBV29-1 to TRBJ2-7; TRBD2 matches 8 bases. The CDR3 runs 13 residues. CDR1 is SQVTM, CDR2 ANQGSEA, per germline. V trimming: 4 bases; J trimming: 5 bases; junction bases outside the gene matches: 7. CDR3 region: CSVAERLAHEQYF. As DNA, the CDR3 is TGCAGCGTTGCAGAAAGACTAGCGCACGAGCAGTACTTC.

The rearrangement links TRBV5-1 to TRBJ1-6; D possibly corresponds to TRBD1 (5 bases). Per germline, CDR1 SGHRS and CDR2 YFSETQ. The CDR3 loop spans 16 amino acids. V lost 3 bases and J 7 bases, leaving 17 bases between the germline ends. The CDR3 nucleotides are TGCGCCAGCAGCTCGGACCGGCAGGGTCTAAATTCACCCCTCCACTTT. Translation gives CASSSDRQGLNSPLHF.

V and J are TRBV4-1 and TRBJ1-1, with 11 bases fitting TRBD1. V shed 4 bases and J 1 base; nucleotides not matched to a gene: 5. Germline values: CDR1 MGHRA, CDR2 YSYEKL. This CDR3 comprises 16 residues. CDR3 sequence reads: CASSLWTGGKNTEAFF. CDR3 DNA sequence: TGCGCCAGCAGCCTGTGGACAGGGGGCAAGAACACTGAAGCTTTCTTT.

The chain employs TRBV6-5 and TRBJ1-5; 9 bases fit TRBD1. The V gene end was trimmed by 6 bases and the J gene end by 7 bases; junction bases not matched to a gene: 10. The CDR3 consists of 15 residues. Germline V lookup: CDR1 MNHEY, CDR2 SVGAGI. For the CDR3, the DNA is TGTGCCAGCAGCCCGGGACAGGGATTCAGACAGCCCCAGCATTTT. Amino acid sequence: CASSPGQGFRQPQHF.

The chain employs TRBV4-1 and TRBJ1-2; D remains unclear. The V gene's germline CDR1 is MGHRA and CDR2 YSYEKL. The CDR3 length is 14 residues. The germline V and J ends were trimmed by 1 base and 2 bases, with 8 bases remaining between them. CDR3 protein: CASSQAVANYGYTF. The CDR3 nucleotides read TGCGCCAGCAGCCAAGCAGTGGCAAACTATGGCTACACCTTC.

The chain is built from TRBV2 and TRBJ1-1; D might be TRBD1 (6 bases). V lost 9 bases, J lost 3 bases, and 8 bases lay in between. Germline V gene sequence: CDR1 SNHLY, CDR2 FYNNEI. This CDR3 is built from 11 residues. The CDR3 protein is CASWTDTEAFF. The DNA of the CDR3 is TGTGCCAGTTGGACAGACACTGAAGCTTTCTTT.

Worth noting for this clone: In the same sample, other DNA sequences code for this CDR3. DNA for the CDR3: TGTGCCAGCAGTTCGGACAGGTACGAGCAGTACTTC. It yields the protein CASSSDRYEQYF. The chain has TRBV7-9 and TRBJ2-7, with 7 bases matching TRBD1. This CDR3 has 12 amino acids. Germline-derived CDR1 and CDR2 are SEHNR and FQNEAQ (reference sequence). J was trimmed by 4 bases and V by 6 bases; bases with no gene match: 3.

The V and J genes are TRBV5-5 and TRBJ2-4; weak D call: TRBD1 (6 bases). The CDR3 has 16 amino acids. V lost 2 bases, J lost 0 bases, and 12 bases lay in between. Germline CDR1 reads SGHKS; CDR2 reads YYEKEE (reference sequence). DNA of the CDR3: TGTGCCAGCAGCTTCCCGGGACAAGTAGCCAAAAACATTCAGTACTTC. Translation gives CASSFPGQVAKNIQYF.

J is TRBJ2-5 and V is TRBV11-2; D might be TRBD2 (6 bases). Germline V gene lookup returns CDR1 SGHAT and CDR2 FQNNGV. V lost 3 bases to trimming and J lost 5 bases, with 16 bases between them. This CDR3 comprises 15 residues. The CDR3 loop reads CASSFGLSLVETQYF. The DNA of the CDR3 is TGTGCCAGCAGCTTCGGACTATCCCTCGTTGAGACCCAGTACTTC.

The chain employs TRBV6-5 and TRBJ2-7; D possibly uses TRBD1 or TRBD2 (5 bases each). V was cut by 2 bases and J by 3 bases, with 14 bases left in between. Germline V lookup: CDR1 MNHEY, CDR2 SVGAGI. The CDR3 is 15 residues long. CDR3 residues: CASSYGTAPSYEQYF. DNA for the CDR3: TGTGCCAGCAGTTACGGGACGGCTCCGAGCTACGAGCAGTACTTC.

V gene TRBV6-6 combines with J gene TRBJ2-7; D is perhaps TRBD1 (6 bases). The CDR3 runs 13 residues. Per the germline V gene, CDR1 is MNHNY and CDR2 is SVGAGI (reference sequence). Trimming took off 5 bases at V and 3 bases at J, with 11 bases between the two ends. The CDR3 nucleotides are TGTGCCAGCAGTCGCACAGGGAGCTACGAGCAGTACTTC. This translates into CASSRTGSYEQYF.

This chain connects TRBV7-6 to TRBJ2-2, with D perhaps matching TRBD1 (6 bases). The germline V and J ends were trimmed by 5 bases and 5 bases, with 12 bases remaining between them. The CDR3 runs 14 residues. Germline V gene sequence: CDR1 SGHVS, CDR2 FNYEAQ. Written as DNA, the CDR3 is TGTGCCAGCAGCCCCGGGACACTAACCGGGGAGCTGTTTTTT. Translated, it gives CASSPGTLTGELFF. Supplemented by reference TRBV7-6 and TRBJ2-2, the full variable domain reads GAGVSQSPRYKVTKRGQDVALRCDPISGHVSLYWYRQALGQGPEFLTYFNYEAQQDKSGLPNDRFSAERPEGSISTLTIQRTEQRDSAMYRCASSPGTLTGELFFGEGSRLTVL.

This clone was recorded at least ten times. CDR3 DNA: TGCGCCCCCAGGACTAGCTCCTACGAGCAGTACTTC. Amino acid sequence: CAPRTSSYEQYF. This sequence joins TRBV5-1 and TRBJ2-7; 7 nucleotides match TRBD2. The CDR3 contains 12 residues. Germline CDR1 reads SGHRS; CDR2 reads YFSETQ. Trimming removed 10 bases from V and 0 bases from J; junction bases left unmatched: 4.

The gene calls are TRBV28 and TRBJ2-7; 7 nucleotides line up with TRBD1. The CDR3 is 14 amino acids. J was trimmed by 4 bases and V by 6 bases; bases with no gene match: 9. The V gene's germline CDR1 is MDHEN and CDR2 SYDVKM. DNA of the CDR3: TGTGCCAGCAGCCCTACAGGGGTTGGGTACGAGCAGTACTTC. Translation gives CASSPTGVGYEQYF.

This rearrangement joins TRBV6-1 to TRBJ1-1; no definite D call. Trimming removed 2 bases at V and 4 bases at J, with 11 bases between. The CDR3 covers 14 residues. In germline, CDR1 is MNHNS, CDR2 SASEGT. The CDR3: CASSENEEGTEAFF. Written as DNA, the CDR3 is TGTGCCAGCAGTGAAAATGAGGAGGGCACTGAAGCTTTCTTT.

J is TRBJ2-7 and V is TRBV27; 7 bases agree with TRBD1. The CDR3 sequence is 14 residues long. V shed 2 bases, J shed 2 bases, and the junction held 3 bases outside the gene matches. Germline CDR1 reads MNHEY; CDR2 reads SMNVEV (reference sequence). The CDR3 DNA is TGTGCCAGCAGTTTACGACAGGGAACCTACGAGCAGTACTTC. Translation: CASSLRQGTYEQYF.

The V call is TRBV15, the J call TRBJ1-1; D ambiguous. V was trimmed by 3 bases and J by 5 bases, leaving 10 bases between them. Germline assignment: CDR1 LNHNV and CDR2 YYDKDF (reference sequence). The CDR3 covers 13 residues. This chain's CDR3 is CATSSLMVTEAFF. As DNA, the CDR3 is TGTGCCACCAGCAGCCTTATGGTAACTGAAGCTTTCTTT.

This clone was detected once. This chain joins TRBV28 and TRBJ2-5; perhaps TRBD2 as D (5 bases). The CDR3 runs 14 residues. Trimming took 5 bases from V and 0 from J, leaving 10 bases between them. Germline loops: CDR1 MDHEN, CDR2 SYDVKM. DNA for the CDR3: TGTGCCAGCAGTCCGGGAACGTACCAAGAGACCCAGTACTTC. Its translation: CASSPGTYQETQYF.

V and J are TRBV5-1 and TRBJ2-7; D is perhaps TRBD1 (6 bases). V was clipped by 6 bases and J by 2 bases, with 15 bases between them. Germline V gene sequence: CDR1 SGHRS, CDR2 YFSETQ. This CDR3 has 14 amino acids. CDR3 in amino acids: CASNGGYGTYEQYF. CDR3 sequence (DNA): TGCGCCAGCAATGGGGGCTATGGGACCTACGAGCAGTACTTC.

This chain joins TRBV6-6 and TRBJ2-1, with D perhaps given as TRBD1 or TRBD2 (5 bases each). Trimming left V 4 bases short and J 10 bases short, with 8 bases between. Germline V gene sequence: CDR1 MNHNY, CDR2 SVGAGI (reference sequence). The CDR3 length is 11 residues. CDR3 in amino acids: CASSLGDEQFF. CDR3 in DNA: TGTGCCAGCAGTTTAGGGGACGAGCAGTTCTTC.

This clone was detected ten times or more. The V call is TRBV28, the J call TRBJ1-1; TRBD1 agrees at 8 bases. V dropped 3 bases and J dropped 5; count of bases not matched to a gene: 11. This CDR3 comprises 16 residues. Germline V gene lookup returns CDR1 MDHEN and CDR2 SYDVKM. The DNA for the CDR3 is TGTGCCAGCAGTTTCACCCGGACAGGGTTTAGAACTGAAGCTTTCTTT. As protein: CASSFTRTGFRTEAFF.

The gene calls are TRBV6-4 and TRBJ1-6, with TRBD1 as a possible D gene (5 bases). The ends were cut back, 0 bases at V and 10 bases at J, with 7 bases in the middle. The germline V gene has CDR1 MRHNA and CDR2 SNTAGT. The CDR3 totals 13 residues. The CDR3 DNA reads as TGTGCCAGCAGTGACTCCGGGGACTCACCCCTCCACTTT. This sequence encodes CASSDSGDSPLHF.

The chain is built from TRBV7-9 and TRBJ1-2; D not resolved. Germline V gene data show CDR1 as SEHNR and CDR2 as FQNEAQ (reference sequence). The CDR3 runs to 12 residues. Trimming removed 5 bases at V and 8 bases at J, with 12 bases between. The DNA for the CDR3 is TGTGCCAGCAGCCCGGACGGGGTGGGCTACACCTTC. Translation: CASSPDGVGYTF.

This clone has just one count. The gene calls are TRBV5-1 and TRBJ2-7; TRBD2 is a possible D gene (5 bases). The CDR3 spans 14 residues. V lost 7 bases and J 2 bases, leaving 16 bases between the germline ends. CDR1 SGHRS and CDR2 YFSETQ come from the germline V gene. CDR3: CASGAGRSPYEQYF. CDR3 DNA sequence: TGCGCCAGCGGCGCGGGCAGGTCCCCCTACGAGCAGTACTTC.

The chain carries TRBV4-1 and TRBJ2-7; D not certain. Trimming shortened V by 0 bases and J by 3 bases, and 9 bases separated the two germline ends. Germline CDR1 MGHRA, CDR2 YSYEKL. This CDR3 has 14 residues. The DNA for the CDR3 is TGCGCCAGCAGCCAAGAGCCCTTGCACTACGAGCAGTACTTC. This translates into CASSQEPLHYEQYF.

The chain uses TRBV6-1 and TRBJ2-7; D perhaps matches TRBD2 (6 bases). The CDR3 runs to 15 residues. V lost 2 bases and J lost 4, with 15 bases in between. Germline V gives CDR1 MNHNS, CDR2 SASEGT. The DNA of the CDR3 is TGTGCCAGCAGTGAAATAGCGGAGGGGCAGTACGAGCAGTACTTC. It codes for CASSEIAEGQYEQYF.

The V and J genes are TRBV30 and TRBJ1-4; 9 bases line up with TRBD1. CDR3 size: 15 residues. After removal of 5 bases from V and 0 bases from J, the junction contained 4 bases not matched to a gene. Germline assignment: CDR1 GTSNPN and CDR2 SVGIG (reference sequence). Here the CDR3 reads CAWDRTGATNEKLFF. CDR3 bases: TGTGCCTGGGATCGGACAGGGGCAACTAATGAAAAACTGTTTTTT.